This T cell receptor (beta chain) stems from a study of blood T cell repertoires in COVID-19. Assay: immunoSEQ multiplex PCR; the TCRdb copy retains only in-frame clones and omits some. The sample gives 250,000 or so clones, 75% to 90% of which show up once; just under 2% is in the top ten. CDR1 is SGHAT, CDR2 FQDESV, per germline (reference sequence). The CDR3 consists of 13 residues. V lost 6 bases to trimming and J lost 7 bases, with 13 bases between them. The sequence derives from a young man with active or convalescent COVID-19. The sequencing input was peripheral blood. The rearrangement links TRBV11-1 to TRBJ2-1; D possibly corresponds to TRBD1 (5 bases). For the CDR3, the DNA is TGTGCCAGCAGGGCCAGGGTCGGTAATGAGCAGTTCTTC. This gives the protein CASRARVGNEQFF.